The T cell receptor (beta chain) under discussion was sequenced for a study of molecular identifiers for immune sequencing clone quantification. Whole-study findings and limits: Spike-in Jurkat TCR RNA from a single cell reportedly registered among 900,000 to 1,000,000 naive cells.

CDR1 LGHNA and CDR2 YSLEER come from the germline V gene. V was shortened by 1 base and J by 1 base, with 10 bases between the two germline ends. The length of the CDR3 is 15 residues. TCRdb reprocessed the PCR reads with MiXCR, giving one entry per CDR3 protein. This sample has around 480,000 distinct CDR3 sequences, with 25% found just once. A CD8+CD4-CCR7+CD45RA+ gate was used to sort naive CD8 T cells. This clonotype has at least ten counts. Its antigen remains unknown. This sequence was found in a human donor in good health. Some libraries in this study had Jurkat cell RNA spiked in. Sequencing input: naive CD8+ T cells from blood, with Jurkat cell RNA spiked in. Stated subset: FACS-sorted CD8+CD4-CCR7+CD45RA+ naive T cells. This chain uses TRBV4-3 with TRBJ1-1; D is undetermined. CDR3 region: CASSQVVWTNTEAFF. CDR3 nucleotides: TGCGCCAGCAGCCAAGTTGTTTGGACGAACACTGAAGCTTTCTTT.